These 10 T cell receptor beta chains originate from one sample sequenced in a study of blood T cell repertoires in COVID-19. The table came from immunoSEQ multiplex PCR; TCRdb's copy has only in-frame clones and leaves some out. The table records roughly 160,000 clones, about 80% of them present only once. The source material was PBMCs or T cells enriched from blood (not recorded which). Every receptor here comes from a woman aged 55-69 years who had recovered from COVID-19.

The CDR3 protein is CASSQDMGGGQPQHF. CDR3 sequence (DNA): TGTGCCAGCAGCCAAGATATGGGGGGAGGGCAGCCCCAGCATTTT. The chain recombines TRBV3-1 (or the pseudogene TRBV3-2) with TRBJ1-5; the D gene is possibly TRBD1 (5 bases). Trimming pared 0 bases from V and 7 bases from J, leaving 13 bases between. The CDR3 is made up of 15 amino acids. CDR1 LGHDT and CDR2 YNNKEL come from the germline V gene (reference sequence).

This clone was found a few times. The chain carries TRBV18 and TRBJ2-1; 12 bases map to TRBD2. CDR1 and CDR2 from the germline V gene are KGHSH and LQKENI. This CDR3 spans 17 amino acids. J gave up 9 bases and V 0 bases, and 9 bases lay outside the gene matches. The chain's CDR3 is CASSPPLAGGRLGEQFF. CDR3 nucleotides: TGTGCCAGCTCACCACCCCTAGCGGGGGGGCGCTTAGGTGAGCAGTTCTTC.

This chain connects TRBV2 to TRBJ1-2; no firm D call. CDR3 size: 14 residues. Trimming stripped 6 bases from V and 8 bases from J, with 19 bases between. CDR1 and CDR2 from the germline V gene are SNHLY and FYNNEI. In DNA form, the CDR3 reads TGTGCCAGCAGGGGCGGAGCCAGCGGGGAGGGCTACACCTTC. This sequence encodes CASRGGASGEGYTF.

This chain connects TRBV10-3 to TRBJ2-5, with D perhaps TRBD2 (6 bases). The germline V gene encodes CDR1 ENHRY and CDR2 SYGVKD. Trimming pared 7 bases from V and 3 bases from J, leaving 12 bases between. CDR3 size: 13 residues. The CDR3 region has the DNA TGTGCCATCAATAAAGGGACTGAAGAGACCCAGTACTTC. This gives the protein CAINKGTEETQYF.

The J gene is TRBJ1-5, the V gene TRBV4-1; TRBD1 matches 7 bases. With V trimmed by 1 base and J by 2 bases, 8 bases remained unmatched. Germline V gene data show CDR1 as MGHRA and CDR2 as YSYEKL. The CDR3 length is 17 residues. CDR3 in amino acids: CASSQGQGGFGNQPQHF. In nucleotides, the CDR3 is TGCGCCAGCAGCCAAGGACAGGGAGGTTTTGGCAATCAGCCCCAGCATTTT.

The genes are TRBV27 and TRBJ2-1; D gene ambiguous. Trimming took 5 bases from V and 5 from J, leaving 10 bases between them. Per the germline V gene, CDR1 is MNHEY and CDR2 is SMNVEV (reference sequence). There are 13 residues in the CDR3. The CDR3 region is CASSIWANNEQFF. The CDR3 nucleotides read TGTGCCAGCAGTATATGGGCGAACAATGAGCAGTTCTTC.

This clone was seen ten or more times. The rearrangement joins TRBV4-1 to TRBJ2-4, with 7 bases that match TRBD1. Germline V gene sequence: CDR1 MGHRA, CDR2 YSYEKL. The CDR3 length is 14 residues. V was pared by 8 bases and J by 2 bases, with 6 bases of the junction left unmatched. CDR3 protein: CASAQGVPKNIQYF. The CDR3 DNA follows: TGCGCCAGCGCCCAGGGGGTTCCCAAAAACATTCAGTACTTC.

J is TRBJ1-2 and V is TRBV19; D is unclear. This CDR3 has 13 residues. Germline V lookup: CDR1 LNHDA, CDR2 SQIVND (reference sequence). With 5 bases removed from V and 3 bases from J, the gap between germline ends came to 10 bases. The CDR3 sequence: CASSLFGDYGYTF. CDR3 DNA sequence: TGTGCCAGTAGTTTATTCGGGGACTATGGCTACACCTTC.

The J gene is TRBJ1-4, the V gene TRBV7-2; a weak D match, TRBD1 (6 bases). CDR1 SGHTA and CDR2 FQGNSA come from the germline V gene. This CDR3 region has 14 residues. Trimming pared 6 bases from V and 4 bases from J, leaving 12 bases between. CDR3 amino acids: CASSPQGFNEKLFF. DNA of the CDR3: TGTGCCAGCAGTCCACAGGGTTTTAATGAAAAACTGTTTTTT.

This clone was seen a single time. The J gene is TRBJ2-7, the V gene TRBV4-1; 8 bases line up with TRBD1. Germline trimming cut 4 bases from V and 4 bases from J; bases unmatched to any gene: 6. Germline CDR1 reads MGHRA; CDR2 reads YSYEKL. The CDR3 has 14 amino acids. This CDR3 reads CASSLRQGSYEQYF. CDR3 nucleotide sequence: TGCGCCAGCAGCCTCAGACAGGGGTCATACGAGCAGTACTTC.